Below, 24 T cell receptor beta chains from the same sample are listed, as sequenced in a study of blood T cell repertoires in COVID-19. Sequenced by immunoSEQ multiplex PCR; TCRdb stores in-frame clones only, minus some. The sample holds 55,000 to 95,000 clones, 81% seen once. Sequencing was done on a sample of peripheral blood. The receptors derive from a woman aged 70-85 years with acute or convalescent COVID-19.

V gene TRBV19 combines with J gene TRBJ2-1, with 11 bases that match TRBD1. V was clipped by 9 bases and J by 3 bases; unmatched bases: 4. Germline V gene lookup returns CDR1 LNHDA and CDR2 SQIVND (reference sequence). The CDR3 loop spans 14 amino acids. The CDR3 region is CASSDRGHYNEQFF. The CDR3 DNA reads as TGTGCCAGCTCGGACAGGGGGCACTACAATGAGCAGTTCTTC.

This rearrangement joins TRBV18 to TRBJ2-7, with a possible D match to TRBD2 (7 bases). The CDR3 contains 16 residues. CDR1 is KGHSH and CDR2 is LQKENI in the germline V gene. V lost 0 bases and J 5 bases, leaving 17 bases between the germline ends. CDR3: CASSPPGGTHQNEQYF. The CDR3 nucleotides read TGTGCCAGCTCACCACCGGGGGGGACACATCAAAACGAGCAGTACTTC.

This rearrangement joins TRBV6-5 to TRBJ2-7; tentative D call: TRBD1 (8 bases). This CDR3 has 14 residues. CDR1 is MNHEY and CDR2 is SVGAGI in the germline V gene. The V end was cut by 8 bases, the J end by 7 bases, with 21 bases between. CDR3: CASGDRGGPGEQYF. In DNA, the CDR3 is TGTGCCAGCGGAGACAGGGGAGGGCCGGGAGAGCAGTACTTC.

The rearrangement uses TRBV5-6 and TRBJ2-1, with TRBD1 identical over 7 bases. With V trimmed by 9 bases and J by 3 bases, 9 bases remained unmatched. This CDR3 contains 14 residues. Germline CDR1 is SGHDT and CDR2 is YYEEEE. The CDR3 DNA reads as TGTGCCACCCGAAGACAGGGACGCTACAATGAGCAGTTCTTC. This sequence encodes CATRRQGRYNEQFF.

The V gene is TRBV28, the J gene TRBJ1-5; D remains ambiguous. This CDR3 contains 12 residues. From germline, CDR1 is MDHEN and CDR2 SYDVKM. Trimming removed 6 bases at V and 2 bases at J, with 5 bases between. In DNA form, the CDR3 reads TGTGCCAGCAGGGGCGGCAATCAGCCCCAGCATTTT. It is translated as CASRGGNQPQHF.

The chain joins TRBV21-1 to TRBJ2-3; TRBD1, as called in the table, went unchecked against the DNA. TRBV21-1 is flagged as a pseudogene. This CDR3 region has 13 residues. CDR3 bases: TGTGCCAGCAGCAAAGTGGCTGTAAATACGCAGTATTTT. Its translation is CASSKVAVNTQYF.

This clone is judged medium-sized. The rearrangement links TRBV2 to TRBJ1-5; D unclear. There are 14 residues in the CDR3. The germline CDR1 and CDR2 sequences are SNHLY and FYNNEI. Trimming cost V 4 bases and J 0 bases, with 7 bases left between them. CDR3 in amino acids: CASSGINSNQPQHF. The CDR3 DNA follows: TGTGCCAGCAGTGGTATAAATAGCAATCAGCCCCAGCATTTT.

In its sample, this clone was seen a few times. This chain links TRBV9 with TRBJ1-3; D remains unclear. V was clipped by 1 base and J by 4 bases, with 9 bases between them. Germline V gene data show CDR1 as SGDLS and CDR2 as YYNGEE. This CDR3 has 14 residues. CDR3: CASSVKGDGNTIYF. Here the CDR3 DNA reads TGTGCCAGCAGCGTAAAGGGAGACGGAAACACCATATATTTT.

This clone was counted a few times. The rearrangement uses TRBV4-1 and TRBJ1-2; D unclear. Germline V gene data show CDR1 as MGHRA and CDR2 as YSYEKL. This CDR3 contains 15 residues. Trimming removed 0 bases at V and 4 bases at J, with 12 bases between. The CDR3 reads CASSQENAGSYGYTF. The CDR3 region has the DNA TGCGCCAGCAGCCAAGAGAATGCGGGAAGCTATGGCTACACCTTC.

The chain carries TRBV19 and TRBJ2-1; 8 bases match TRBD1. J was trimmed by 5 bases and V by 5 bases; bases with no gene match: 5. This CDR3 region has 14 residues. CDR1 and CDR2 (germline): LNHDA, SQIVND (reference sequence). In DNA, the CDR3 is TGTGCCAGTAGTGCCGGGACAGGAGACAATGAGCAGTTCTTC. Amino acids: CASSAGTGDNEQFF. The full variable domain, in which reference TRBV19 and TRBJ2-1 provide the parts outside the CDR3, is DGGITQSPKYLFRKEGQNVTLSCEQNLNHDAMYWYRQDPGQGLRLIYYSQIVNDFQKGDIAEGYSVSREKKESFPLTVTSAQKNPTAFYLCASSAGTGDNEQFFGPGTRLTVL.

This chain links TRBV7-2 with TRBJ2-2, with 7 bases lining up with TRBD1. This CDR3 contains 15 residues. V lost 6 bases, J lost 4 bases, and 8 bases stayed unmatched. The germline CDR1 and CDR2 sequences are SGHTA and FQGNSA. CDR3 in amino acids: CASRRQGTGTGELFF. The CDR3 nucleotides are TGTGCCAGCAGACGACAGGGTACGGGCACCGGGGAGCTGTTTTTT.

For the CDR3, the DNA is TGTGCCAGCAGCGTCCAAACCGGGACAGTTAAAAATGAGCAGTTCTTC. It is translated as CASSVQTGTVKNEQFF. V and J are TRBV9 and TRBJ2-1; the match to TRBD1 covers 7 bases. V was pared by 2 bases and J by 7 bases, with 12 bases of the junction left unmatched. The CDR3 contains 16 residues. The germline CDR1 and CDR2 sequences are SGDLS and YYNGEE.

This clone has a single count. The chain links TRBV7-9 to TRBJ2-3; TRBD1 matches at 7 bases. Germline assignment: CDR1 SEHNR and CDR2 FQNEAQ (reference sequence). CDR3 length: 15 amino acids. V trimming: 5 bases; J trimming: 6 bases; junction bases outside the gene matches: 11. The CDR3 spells CASSHSAGGVDTQYF. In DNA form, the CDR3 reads TGTGCCAGCAGCCACTCGGCAGGGGGAGTGGATACGCAGTATTTT.

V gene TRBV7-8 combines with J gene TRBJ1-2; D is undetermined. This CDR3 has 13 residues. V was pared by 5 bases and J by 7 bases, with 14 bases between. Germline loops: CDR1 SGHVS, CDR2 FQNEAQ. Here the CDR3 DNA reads TGTGCCAGCAGCCGCGCACGAGGGTTTGGCTACACCTTC. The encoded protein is CASSRARGFGYTF.

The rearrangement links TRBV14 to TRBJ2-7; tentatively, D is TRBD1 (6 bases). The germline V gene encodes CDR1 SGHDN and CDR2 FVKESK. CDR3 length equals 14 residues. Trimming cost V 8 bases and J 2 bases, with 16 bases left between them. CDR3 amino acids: CASADGTPPYEQYF. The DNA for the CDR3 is TGTGCCAGCGCAGACGGGACACCACCCTACGAGCAGTACTTC.

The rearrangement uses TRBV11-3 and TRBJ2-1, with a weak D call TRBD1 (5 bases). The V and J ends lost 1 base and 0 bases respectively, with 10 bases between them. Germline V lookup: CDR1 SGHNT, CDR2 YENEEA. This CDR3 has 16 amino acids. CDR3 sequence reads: CASSLVGQGSYNEQFF. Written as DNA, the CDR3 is TGTGCCAGCAGCTTAGTAGGTCAGGGCTCCTACAATGAGCAGTTCTTC.

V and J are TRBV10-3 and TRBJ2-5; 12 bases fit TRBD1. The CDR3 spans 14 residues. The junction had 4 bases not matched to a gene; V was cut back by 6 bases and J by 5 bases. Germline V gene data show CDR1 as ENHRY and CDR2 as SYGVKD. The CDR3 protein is CAISGTGGRETQYF. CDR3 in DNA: TGTGCCATCAGCGGGACAGGGGGCCGGGAGACCCAGTACTTC.

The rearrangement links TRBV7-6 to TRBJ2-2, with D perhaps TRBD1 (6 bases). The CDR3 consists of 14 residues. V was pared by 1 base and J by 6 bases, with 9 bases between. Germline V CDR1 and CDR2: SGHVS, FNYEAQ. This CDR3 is CASSLVGGAGELFF. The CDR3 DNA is TGTGCCAGCAGCTTAGTAGGGGGAGCCGGGGAGCTGTTTTTT.

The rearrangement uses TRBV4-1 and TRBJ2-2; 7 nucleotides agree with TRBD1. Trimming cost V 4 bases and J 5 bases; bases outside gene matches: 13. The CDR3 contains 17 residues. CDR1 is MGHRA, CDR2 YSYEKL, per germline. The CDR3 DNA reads TGCGCCAGCAGCCTTCCGACAGGGTACAGTGAGACCGGGGAGCTGTTTTTT. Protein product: CASSLPTGYSETGELFF.

The CDR3 DNA follows: TGCGCCAGCAGCCAAGTTTCGGCGGGAGCCTACGAGCAGTACTTC. It encodes CASSQVSAGAYEQYF. The chain employs TRBV4-1 and TRBJ2-7; 7 nucleotides match TRBD2. The germline V gene encodes CDR1 MGHRA and CDR2 YSYEKL. CDR3 length: 15 residues. Germline trimming cut 1 base from V and 2 bases from J; bases unmatched to any gene: 5.

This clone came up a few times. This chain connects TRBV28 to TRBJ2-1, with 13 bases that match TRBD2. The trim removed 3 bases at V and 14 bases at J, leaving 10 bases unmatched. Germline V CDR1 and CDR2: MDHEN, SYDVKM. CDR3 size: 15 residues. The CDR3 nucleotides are TGTGCCAGCAGTTTCTCGGGACTAGCGGGAAAGAGGAAGTTCTTC. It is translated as CASSFSGLAGKRKFF.

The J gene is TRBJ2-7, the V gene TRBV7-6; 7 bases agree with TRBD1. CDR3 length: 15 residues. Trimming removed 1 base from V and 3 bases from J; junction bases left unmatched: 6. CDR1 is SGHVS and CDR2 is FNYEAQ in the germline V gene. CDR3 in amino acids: CASSLDSTGDYEQYF. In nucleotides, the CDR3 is TGTGCCAGCAGCTTAGATTCCACAGGGGACTACGAGCAGTACTTC.

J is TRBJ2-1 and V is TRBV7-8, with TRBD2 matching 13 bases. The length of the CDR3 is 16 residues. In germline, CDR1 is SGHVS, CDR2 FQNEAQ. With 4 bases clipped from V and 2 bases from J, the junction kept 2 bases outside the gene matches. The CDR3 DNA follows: TGTGCCAGCAGCTGGACTAGCGGGAGAACCTACAATGAGCAGTTCTTC. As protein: CASSWTSGRTYNEQFF.

The CDR3 DNA sequence: TGTGCCAGCAGAAAAGGGCGGGGGCTAGTGGGCAATCAGCCCCAGCATTTT. Its protein product is CASRKGRGLVGNQPQHF. The V call is TRBV28, the J call TRBJ1-5, with D perhaps matching TRBD1 (6 bases). Germline V gene lookup returns CDR1 MDHEN and CDR2 SYDVKM. With 6 bases removed from V and 2 bases from J, the gap between germline ends came to 20 bases. The CDR3 runs 17 residues.